The next 14 T cell receptor beta chains were all read from a single sample in a study of cytotoxic CD8 clonotypes in ibrutinib-treated CLL. The method was immunoSEQ multiplex PCR; TCRdb's version includes in-frame clones alone and lacks a portion of them. In the table there are approximately 190,000 clones, just over 70% of which are singletons. The material sequenced was PBMCs, taken after 12 months of ibrutinib treatment. These receptors originate from a human donor with chronic lymphocytic leukemia.

This clone was seen once. The chain recombines TRBV7-2 with TRBJ1-3; D is possibly TRBD1 (5 bases). CDR1 and CDR2 from the germline V gene are SGHTA and FQGNSA. This CDR3 has 15 residues. V lost 3 bases and J lost 2, with 11 bases in between. CDR3 region: CASSFVGTTGNTIYF. The DNA of the CDR3 is TGTGCCAGCAGCTTTGTTGGGACGACTGGAAACACCATATATTTT.

A single count supports this clone. The chain combines TRBV5-1 with TRBJ2-7; 8 bases line up with TRBD1. The CDR3 runs to 15 residues. Germline V lookup: CDR1 SGHRS, CDR2 YFSETQ. V gave up 1 base and J gave up 4 bases; unmatched junction bases: 7. CDR3 bases: TGCGCCAGCAGCTTGATTCCGGGACAGGAGTACGAGCAGTACTTC. It codes for CASSLIPGQEYEQYF. The full variable domain, rest sourced from reference TRBV5-1 and TRBJ2-7, is KAGVTQTPRYLIKTRGQQVTLSCSPISGHRSVSWYQQTPGQGLQFLFEYFSETQRNKGNFPGRFSGRQFSNSRSEMNVSTLELGDSALYLCASSLIPGQEYEQYFGPGTRLTVT.

The rearrangement links TRBV6-1 to TRBJ1-5, with 7 bases lining up with TRBD1. The CDR3 totals 15 residues. With V trimmed by 7 bases and J by 5 bases, 11 bases remained unmatched. The germline V gene has CDR1 MNHNS and CDR2 SASEGT. CDR3 protein: CASKRPTGPDQPQHF. In DNA, the CDR3 is TGTGCCAGCAAAAGGCCGACAGGGCCAGATCAGCCCCAGCATTTT.

This chain uses TRBV28 with TRBJ2-2; D is ambiguous. In germline, CDR1 is MDHEN, CDR2 SYDVKM. Trimming took 4 bases from V and 2 from J, leaving 11 bases between them. The CDR3 is 15 residues long. Here the CDR3 reads CASSSVQINTGELFF. The CDR3 DNA is TGTGCCAGCAGTTCGGTACAAATTAACACCGGGGAGCTGTTTTTT.

This chain uses TRBV28 with TRBJ2-3; the D is unclear. Germline V gene data show CDR1 as MDHEN and CDR2 as SYDVKM. The CDR3 runs to 15 residues. Between the trimmed V and J ends, which lost 6 bases and 0 bases, there was a span of 13 bases. CDR3 DNA: TGTGCCAGCAGGCTGACGCGGCGGAGCACAGATACGCAGTATTTT. Translating gives CASRLTRRSTDTQYF. Combining the CDR3 with reference TRBV28 and TRBJ2-3 gives the whole variable domain DVKVTQSSRYLVKRTGEKVFLECVQDMDHENMFWYRQDPGLGLRLIYFSYDVKMKEKGDIPEGYSVSREKKERFSLILESASTNQTSMYLCASRLTRRSTDTQYFGPGTRLTVL.

V gene TRBV9 combines with J gene TRBJ2-5; D perhaps matches TRBD1 (5 bases). The CDR3 runs 14 residues. CDR1 and CDR2 from the germline V gene are SGDLS and YYNGEE. Trimming left V 0 bases short and J 7 bases short, with 13 bases between. CDR3 residues: CASSVGQGTGTQYF. DNA of the CDR3: TGTGCCAGCAGCGTAGGCCAGGGTACGGGGACCCAGTACTTC. The whole variable domain, filled in from reference TRBV9 and TRBJ2-5, reads DSGVTQTPKHLITATGQRVTLRCSPRSGDLSVYWYQQSLDQGLQFLIQYYNGEERAKGNILERFSAQQFPDLHSELNLSSLELGDSALYFCASSVGQGTGTQYFGPGTRLLVL.

This sequence joins TRBV7-2 and TRBJ2-2, with a weak D call TRBD1 (6 bases). The ends were cut back, 5 bases at V and 6 bases at J, with 13 bases in the middle. This CDR3 region has 14 residues. CDR1 is SGHTA, CDR2 FQGNSA, per germline. CDR3 sequence (DNA): TGTGCCAGCAGCATGGGGGCGCAATCCGGGGAGCTGTTTTTT. Translated: CASSMGAQSGELFF.

V is TRBV6-5 and J is TRBJ2-7; 7 nucleotides agree with TRBD2. Germline V gives CDR1 MNHEY, CDR2 SVGAGI. The CDR3 contains 15 residues. V lost 6 bases and J lost 4; bases outside the gene matches: 12. CDR3 amino acids: CASRGPSGGSYEQYF. In DNA form, the CDR3 reads TGTGCCAGCAGAGGGCCATCGGGAGGATCGTACGAGCAGTACTTC.

The chain links TRBV30 to TRBJ2-5; a weak D match, TRBD2 (6 bases). The CDR3 loop spans 13 amino acids. Germline CDR1 GTSNPN, CDR2 SVGIG (reference sequence). Trimming removed 1 base at V and 3 bases at J, with 9 bases between. For the CDR3, the DNA is TGTGCCTGGAGTGGGGGAGGAAAAGAGACCCAGTACTTC. Amino acid sequence: CAWSGGGKETQYF.

This chain connects TRBV2 to TRBJ2-7; D not resolved. V was clipped by 5 bases and J by 7 bases, with 9 bases between them. The CDR3 length is 11 residues. Germline CDR1 and CDR2: SNHLY and FYNNEI. CDR3: CASSPAGEQYF. The DNA for the CDR3 is TGTGCCAGCAGTCCAGCCGGGGAGCAGTACTTC.

CDR3 in amino acids: CASSLRGEHNAGELFF. CDR3 nucleotide sequence: TGTGCCAGCAGCTTACGAGGCGAGCACAACGCCGGGGAGCTGTTTTTT. V usage is TRBV7-9 and J usage is TRBJ2-2; unclear D gene. The length of the CDR3 is 16 residues. V was shortened by 2 bases and J by 6 bases, with 16 bases between the two germline ends. Germline assignment: CDR1 SEHNR and CDR2 FQNEAQ (reference sequence). Full variable domain (outside the CDR3, taken from reference TRBV7-9 and TRBJ2-2): DTGVSQNPRHKITKRGQNVTFRCDPISEHNRLYWYRQTLGQGPEFLTYFQNEAQLEKSRLLSDRFSAERPKGSFSTLEIQRTEQGDSAMYLCASSLRGEHNAGELFFGEGSRLTVL.

This clone occurred once. The V and J genes are TRBV19 and TRBJ2-2; TRBD1 might be the D (5 bases). The CDR3 sequence is 16 residues long. Trimming took 7 bases from V and 6 from J, leaving 21 bases between them. The germline gives CDR1 LNHDA, CDR2 SQIVND (reference sequence). For the CDR3, the DNA is TGTGCCAGTACCCTAGGAGTTCAGGGTCTCGCCGGGGAGCTGTTTTTT. Protein: CASTLGVQGLAGELFF.

This clone was detected once. Written as DNA, the CDR3 is TGTGCCAGCAGCGCATGGGGGGAGGGGACCTACGAGCAGTACTTC. This codes for CASSAWGEGTYEQYF. The genes are TRBV9 and TRBJ2-7, with 7 bases fitting TRBD2. CDR1 is SGDLS, CDR2 YYNGEE, per germline. The CDR3 spans 15 residues. With V trimmed by 3 bases and J by 2 bases, 8 bases remained unmatched.

CDR3: CSVVRSGRVNEQFF. CDR3 DNA: TGCAGCGTTGTCCGTAGCGGGAGGGTAAATGAGCAGTTCTTC. The chain employs TRBV29-1 and TRBJ2-1; 11 nucleotides match TRBD2. This CDR3 comprises 14 residues. The ends lost 4 bases at V and 7 bases at J; junction bases unmatched: 6. Looked up from germline, CDR1 is SQVTM and CDR2 is ANQGSEA.